These T cell receptor beta chains were read from a single sample in a study of OX40 agonist ivuxolimab in advanced cancers. Repertoires were generated with immunoSEQ multiplex PCR, while TCRdb's copy carries only in-frame clones and drops some. The repertoire holds around 20,000 clones, with 82% as singletons. The specimen comprised CD4+ or CD8+ T cells sorted from blood, sampled in a trial of the OX40 agonist ivuxolimab. The source is an adult with an advanced solid tumor such as melanoma, head and neck, liver or kidney cancer. CDR3s include the opening cysteine and the closing phenylalanine or tryptophan. Fields, in order: D gene, V gene, J gene, clone size, CDR3 protein, CDR3 DNA. D genes are given only for firm matches. Clone size is not always given. Where it is, it says once, few, many or a class for expanded clones.

>TRBD2|TRBV18|TRBJ2-2|-
CASSPRASGSTGELFF
TGTGCCAGCTCACCACGGGCTAGCGGTAGCACCGGGGAGCTGTTTTTT
>-|TRBV27|TRBJ2-1|few
CASSLVSGSGSYNEQFF
TGTGCCAGCAGTTTAGTCTCGGGTAGCGGATCCTACAATGAGCAGTTCTTC
>TRBD2|TRBV5-6|TRBJ2-4|few
CASSFQTSGDKNIQYF
TGTGCCAGCAGCTTTCAGACTAGCGGGGACAAAAACATTCAGTACTTC
>TRBD2|TRBV19|TRBJ2-3|few
CASKSVAGSTDTQYF
TGTGCCAGTAAATCGGTAGCGGGAAGCACAGATACGCAGTATTTT
>TRBD1|TRBV19|TRBJ2-5|-
CASSLRGTGAQYF
TGTGCCAGTAGTCTCAGGGGGACCGGGGCCCAGTACTTC
>TRBD1|TRBV5-4|TRBJ2-5|-
CASSYLTGESEETQYF
TGTGCCAGCAGCTATCTGACAGGGGAGTCGGAAGAGACCCAGTACTTC
>-|TRBV28|TRBJ2-7|-
CASSLEGGGPYF
TGTGCCAGCAGTTTGGAGGGAGGGGGTCCGTACTTC
>-|TRBV6-1|TRBJ2-7|-
CASTAGDASSYEQYF
TGTGCCAGCACCGCCGGGGACGCCAGCTCCTACGAGCAGTACTTC
>TRBD1|TRBV6-1|TRBJ2-7|-
CASSARQGGPYEQYF
TGTGCCAGCAGTGCCAGACAGGGCGGGCCCTACGAGCAGTACTTC
>TRBD2|TRBV5-6|TRBJ2-3|-
CASSTSGTSGSRDTDTQYF
TGTGCCAGCAGCACATCCGGGACTAGCGGGAGTCGGGACACAGATACGCAGTATTTT
>-|TRBV2|TRBJ1-1|-
CASSERARISNTEAFF
TGTGCCAGCAGTGAGCGGGCCCGGATCTCGAACACTGAAGCTTTCTTT
>-|TRBV7-8|TRBJ2-7|-
CASSLGGDYYEQYF
TGTGCCAGCAGCTTAGGAGGCGACTACTACGAGCAGTACTTC
>TRBD2|TRBV10-1|TRBJ2-3|-
CASSEWSGANRGTQYF
TGCGCCAGCAGTGAGTGGAGCGGGGCTAACCGGGGGACGCAGTATTTT
>-|TRBV27|TRBJ2-3|-
CASSLYGYTQYF
TGTGCCAGCAGTTTATACGGATATACGCAGTATTTT
>-|TRBV10-1|TRBJ2-3|-
CASSGRAEDTQYF
TGCGCCAGCAGTGGTAGGGCCGAAGATACGCAGTATTTT
>TRBD1|TRBV5-1|TRBJ1-3|few
CASSLTGTGKDTIYF
TGCGCCAGCAGCTTGACCGGGACAGGGAAGGACACCATATATTTT
>TRBD2|TRBV7-3|TRBJ2-3|-
CASSLNTGGRTDTQYF
TGTGCCAGCAGCTTAAATACGGGAGGTAGAACAGATACGCAGTATTTT
>-|TRBV6-5|TRBJ2-3|-
CASSWRSRTDTQYF
TGTGCCAGCAGTTGGCGGTCCCGCACAGATACGCAGTATTTT
>TRBD1|TRBV13|TRBJ1-2|-
CASSYGQGARYGYTF
TGTGCCAGCAGCTACGGACAGGGGGCGCGTTATGGCTACACCTTC
>TRBD2|TRBV6-5|TRBJ2-7|-
CASSSTGGGSYEQYF
TGTGCCAGCAGTTCTACGGGAGGCGGATCCTACGAGCAGTACTTC
>-|TRBV4-1|TRBJ1-2|-
CASSREGNYGYTF
TGCGCCAGCAGCCGGGAGGGGAACTATGGCTACACCTTC
>TRBD2|TRBV5-1|TRBJ2-5|-
CASSRMATSGQETQYF
TGCGCCAGCAGCAGAATGGCGACTAGCGGCCAAGAGACCCAGTACTTC
>TRBD1|TRBV29-1|TRBJ1-2|-
CSGRTGYGYTF
TGCAGCGGCCGGACAGGCTATGGCTACACCTTC
>-|TRBV29-1|TRBJ2-3|-
CSVRNSGTDTQYF
TGCAGCGTTCGTAATAGCGGCACAGATACGCAGTATTTT
>-|TRBV27|TRBJ1-1|-
CASSYLRRPFSEAFF
TGTGCCAGCAGTTATCTTCGACGGCCTTTCTCTGAAGCTTTCTTT
>TRBD1|TRBV10-1|TRBJ2-1|-
CASSVGTGWKNEQFF
TGCGCCAGCAGTGTTGGGACAGGGTGGAAGAATGAGCAGTTCTTC
>-|TRBV5-1|TRBJ1-2|-
CASSPPDITNYGYTF
TGCGCCAGCAGCCCACCGGACATCACTAACTATGGCTACACCTTC
>-|TRBV7-3|TRBJ2-2|-
CASSLGGGRAGAGELFF
TGTGCCAGCAGCTTAGGGGGTGGCAGGGCCGGTGCCGGGGAGCTGTTTTTT
>TRBD1|TRBV5-4|TRBJ2-1|-
CASSLAGTVSYNEQFF
TGTGCCAGCAGCTTGGCCGGGACAGTCTCCTACAATGAGCAGTTCTTC
>-|TRBV11-2|TRBJ1-2|few
CASSTRDSYGYTF
TGTGCCAGCAGCACCCGGGACTCCTATGGCTACACCTTC
>TRBD1|TRBV9|TRBJ1-1|few
CASSQGAQEKAFF
TGTGCCAGCAGCCAGGGGGCGCAAGAAAAAGCTTTCTTT
>-|TRBV4-3|TRBJ1-1|-
CASSLQMGLPNTEAFF
TGCGCCAGCAGCCTCCAGATGGGACTGCCGAACACTGAAGCTTTCTTT
>-|TRBV19|TRBJ2-1|-
CASRGQFFNEQFF
TGTGCCAGTAGAGGACAGTTTTTCAATGAGCAGTTCTTC
>TRBD2|TRBV10-3|TRBJ2-5|-
CAISPGTRRETQYF
TGTGCCATCAGCCCCGGGACTAGGAGAGAGACCCAGTACTTC
>-|TRBV27|TRBJ2-7|once
CASSLKAGNYEQYF
TGTGCCAGCAGTTTAAAGGCAGGAAATTACGAGCAGTACTTC
>-|TRBV27|TRBJ1-2|once
CASSIQSGANYGYTF
TGTGCCAGCAGTATCCAGTCAGGGGCTAACTATGGCTACACCTTC
>-|TRBV28|TRBJ2-7|-
CASSLGGPLYEQYF
TGTGCCAGCAGTTTAGGGGGACCGCTGTACGAGCAGTACTTC
>TRBD1|TRBV18|TRBJ1-2|-
CASSLWGTGEGYTF
TGTGCCAGCTCACTCTGGGGGACAGGGGAAGGCTACACCTTC
>TRBD1|TRBV14|TRBJ2-7|-
CASSPGQVSYEQYF
TGTGCCAGCAGCCCCGGACAGGTCTCCTACGAGCAGTACTTC
>-|TRBV9|TRBJ1-1|few
CASSPPGQTLGAFF
TGTGCCAGCAGCCCTCCAGGGCAGACCTTGGGGGCTTTCTTT
>TRBD1|TRBV30|TRBJ1-5|-
CAWSSQGAFNQPQHF
TGTGCCTGGAGTTCACAGGGGGCTTTTAATCAGCCCCAGCATTTT
>TRBD1|TRBV7-8|TRBJ1-4|once
CASSRDSSREKLFF
TGTGCCAGCAGTCGGGACAGCTCTCGGGAAAAACTGTTTTTT
>TRBD2|TRBV11-2|TRBJ2-3|-
CASSRPGGGPATQYF
TGTGCCAGCAGCCGGCCGGGCGGGGGGCCCGCGACGCAGTATTTT
>TRBD2|TRBV30|TRBJ2-7|-
CAWSPGRDEQYF
TGTGCCTGGAGTCCAGGGAGGGACGAGCAGTACTTC
>-|TRBV7-6|TRBJ2-5|few
CASSVFLGGETQYF
TGTGCCAGCAGCGTTTTTCTAGGGGGAGAGACCCAGTACTTC
>-|TRBV5-1|TRBJ2-3|-
CASSLDWFTQYF
TGCGCCAGCAGCTTGGATTGGTTCACGCAGTATTTT
>-|TRBV15|TRBJ1-2|-
CATSRAGPYGYTF
TGTGCCACCAGCAGAGCCGGGCCATATGGCTACACCTTC
>-|TRBV9|TRBJ1-1|-
CASSASGQLGTEAFF
TGTGCCAGCAGCGCCTCCGGACAGTTGGGGACTGAAGCTTTCTTT
>-|TRBV7-2|TRBJ1-3|once
CASSLALGRGISGNTIYF
TGTGCCAGCAGCTTAGCGCTTGGCAGGGGTATTTCTGGAAACACCATATATTTT
>-|TRBV15|TRBJ2-7|-
CATSKGLPPSEQYF
TGTGCCACCAGCAAAGGACTCCCCCCGAGCGAGCAGTACTTC
>-|TRBV27|TRBJ1-1|-
CASSSQGFTEAFF
TGTGCCAGCAGTTCCCAGGGGTTCACTGAAGCTTTCTTT
>TRBD2|TRBV7-3|TRBJ2-1|once
CASSFVAGASSYNEQFF
TGTGCCAGCAGCTTCGTAGCGGGAGCTTCATCCTACAATGAGCAGTTCTTC
>TRBD1|TRBV7-9|TRBJ2-3|-
CASSLGSGRGLDTQYF
TGTGCCAGCAGCTTAGGGTCGGGCAGGGGGCTAGATACGCAGTATTTT
>TRBD2|TRBV7-2|TRBJ2-3|few
CASSFDYSGWTRDSDTQYF
TGTGCCAGCAGCTTTGATTACTCCGGGTGGACTAGAGACTCAGATACGCAGTATTTT
>TRBD2|TRBV18|TRBJ2-7|-
CASSLTSGLTGEQYF
TGTGCCAGCTCGCTGACTAGCGGGCTAACGGGAGAGCAGTACTTC
>-|TRBV14|TRBJ1-1|-
CASSRALNTEAFF
TGTGCCAGCAGCCGGGCCTTGAACACTGAAGCTTTCTTT
>TRBD2|TRBV4-1|TRBJ2-7|-
CASSQDLQRGISYEQYF
TGCGCCAGCAGCCAAGATCTCCAGCGGGGCATCTCCTACGAGCAGTACTTC
>TRBD1|TRBV11-2|TRBJ2-5|once
CASSLAWTGEETQYF
TGTGCCAGCAGCTTAGCGTGGACAGGAGAAGAGACCCAGTACTTC
>-|TRBV4-1|TRBJ2-4|-
CASSQDWLAKNIQYF
TGCGCCAGCAGCCAAGATTGGTTAGCCAAAAACATTCAGTACTTC
>-|TRBV4-1|TRBJ2-3|-
CASSQVRRMGGADTQYF
TGCGCCAGCAGCCAAGTACGACGCATGGGGGGCGCAGATACGCAGTATTTT